This note documents a single TCR beta chain sequence. Its antigen remains undetermined. No much larger clone exists at a distance of one base, and base qualities are not known. Taken with the paper, the label for time point translates to: cycle 1 day 1 (C1D1), immediately before nivolumab initiation. All trial patients had relapsed after autologous stem cell transplantation, with cohorts A, B and C differing in prior brentuximab vedotin exposure. The trial cohort included fewer than 65 patients with relapsed/refractory classical Hodgkin lymphoma, and each patient had a best overall response of complete response, partial response or progressive disease. In the multi-cohort phase II CheckMate 205 trial, trial patients received single-agent nivolumab. An independent review committee assessed best overall response using the 2007 International Working Group response criteria. Trial PBMCs were collected immediately before nivolumab initiation (C1D1) and during therapy at cycle 2 day 1 and cycle 4 day 1. Peripheral blood was collected in 8 mL Vacutainer Cell Preparation Tubes, from which PBMCs were isolated by centrifugation and then cryopreserved.

The CDR3 has 14 amino acids, counting the end cysteine and phenylalanine. Only CDR3 DNA remains: 42 bases, in frame from the first base. The trim is 1 base for V and 7 bases for J, with a gap of 11 bases between the germline ends. The germline V gene encodes CDR1 KGHSH and CDR2 LQKENI. This record comes from a study of PD-1 blockade in classical Hodgkin lymphoma (dated by TCRdb to 2020 to 2021). A note on the overall study: Nivolumab dosing was 3 mg/kg intravenously every 2 weeks, continuing until either disease progression or unacceptable toxicity. To define a peripheral blood immune signature of response to PD-1 blockade in classical Hodgkin lymphoma, the study combined TCR beta sequencing with CyTOF.

Genomic DNA was extracted with the Qiagen DNeasy kit from unsorted PBMCs and from negatively selected CD4+ and CD8+ fractions. TCR beta CDR3 regions were amplified by immunoSEQ multiplex PCR using primers annealing to V and J segments. Amplification bias was minimized using a synthetic immune receptor repertoire, and residual bias was removed computationally after sequencing. In the source study's methods: Repertoire diversity was quantified as the Shannon entropy index using custom Python scripts. Unsorted, CD4+ and CD8+ repertoires were analyzed separately, except in combined analyses where CD4+ and CD8+ sequences were merged in silico. A clone counted as expanded when the clone's frequency after treatment rose at least 2-fold relative to C1D1, and clones undetected at baseline were given a pseudocount of 0.5. Clones with 0 or 1 copy at C1D1 were classified as singleton clones, and clones with 2 or more copies were classified as non-singleton clones. Clones expanded in unsorted samples were assigned a CD4+, CD8+ or unknown annotation through matching of protein sequences in sorted samples from the same patient. Wilcoxon tests were applied to paired samples to test diversity changes from C1D1 to C4D1. This is the immuneACCESS table as TCRdb keeps it, with only in-frame sequences that have V and J called. A part of the clones is gone; compared with another copy, unresolved V genes explain less than half, and the rest is unexplained. Clonal size and the V and J genes are those of that table, whereas D and trimming came from the DNA. This sample gives 13,000 or so clones in total; around 80% of them show up just once. Clones ranked in the top ten supply less than 25% of the sample.

What the research found in general, with its limitations: Patients starting nivolumab less than 1 year after ASCT had lower diversity and were excluded from later analyses to avoid confounding by immune reconstitution. Newly diagnosed patients were reported to have lower baseline TCR diversity than healthy donors, and relapsed/refractory patients were reported to have lower baseline TCR diversity still. The study was limited to a single clinical trial cohort, and causes of repertoire differences, possibly disease activity or prior therapy, remained undefined. Baseline diversity similar to that of newly diagnosed patients was observed in trial patients achieving complete response, whereas significantly lower diversity was observed in partial responders and progressors. CD4+ but not CD8+ TCR diversity rose significantly by C4D1 (p=0.0027 vs p=0.16), most apparent in complete responders (p=0.02).

This sample comprised peripheral blood mononuclear cells (PBMCs), obtained at baseline. This receptor was identified in a human donor with classical Hodgkin lymphoma. The rearranged segments are TRBV18 and TRBJ2-1, with the D gene uncertain. CDR3 sequence: CASSPRVSNNEQFF. The nucleotide sequence reads as follows: TGTGCCAGCTCACCACGTGTCTCCAATAATGAGCAGTTCTTC.